Listed below are T cell receptor beta chains from one sample, sequenced in a study of molecular identifiers for immune sequencing clone quantification. TCRdb re-called the PCR reads with MiXCR, one entry per CDR3 protein. The sample holds a few hundred thousand distinct CDR3 sequences; about 25% are singletons and the top ten take around 0.79%. Sequencing used naive CD8+ T cells from blood, with Jurkat cell RNA spiked in. Source of these receptors: a human donor in good health. Some libraries in this study had Jurkat cell RNA spiked in. Each CDR3 is given with its conserved first and last residue. D genes are given only for firm matches. Part of the rows lack a size; the others show once, few, many or a class for expanded clones.

cdr3_aa: CASRFRGAPEAFF
cdr3_nt: TGTGCCAGCAGATTTAGGGGTGCCCCTGAAGCTTTCTTT
v_call: TRBV12-3/TRBV12-4
d_call: .
clone_size: .
j_call: TRBJ1-1

cdr3_aa: CASSFNEAGYQETQYF
cdr3_nt: TGTGCCAGCAGCTTTAATGAGGCGGGGTACCAAGAGACCCAGTACTTC
v_call: TRBV7-2
d_call: .
clone_size: .
j_call: TRBJ2-5

cdr3_aa: CASSILTGASEAFF
cdr3_nt: TGTGCCAGTAGTATATTGACAGGAGCGTCTGAAGCTTTCTTT
v_call: TRBV19
d_call: .
clone_size: .
j_call: TRBJ1-1

cdr3_aa: CSASGTFPAYEQYF
cdr3_nt: TGCAGTGCTAGCGGGACTTTTCCGGCCTACGAGCAGTACTTC
v_call: TRBV20-1
d_call: .
clone_size: .
j_call: TRBJ2-7

cdr3_aa: CASSITSGPYEQYF
cdr3_nt: TGTGCCAGTAGTATAACTAGCGGGCCCTACGAGCAGTACTTC
v_call: TRBV19
d_call: TRBD2
clone_size: few
j_call: TRBJ2-7

cdr3_aa: CASSLGVGGAYEQYF
cdr3_nt: TGTGCCAGCAGCTTAGGAGTGGGGGGGGCCTACGAGCAGTACTTC
v_call: TRBV7-9
d_call: TRBD2
clone_size: .
j_call: TRBJ2-7

cdr3_aa: CASTSPDSNVLASYNEQFF
cdr3_nt: TGTGCCAGCACTTCTCCCGACTCGAATGTCTTGGCGTCCTACAATGAGCAGTTCTTC
v_call: TRBV7-2
d_call: .
clone_size: many
j_call: TRBJ2-1

cdr3_aa: CASTNRGQSSYNSPLHF
cdr3_nt: TGTGCCAGCACCAACCGGGGCCAAAGCTCCTATAATTCACCCCTCCACTTT
v_call: TRBV6-6
d_call: .
clone_size: .
j_call: TRBJ1-6

cdr3_aa: CAWSVLIYEQYF
cdr3_nt: TGTGCCTGGAGTGTACTGATTTACGAGCAGTACTTC
v_call: TRBV30
d_call: .
clone_size: many
j_call: TRBJ2-7

cdr3_aa: CASSLVGGVSDTQYF
cdr3_nt: TGTGCCAGCAGCTTGGTGGGAGGGGTTTCAGATACGCAGTATTTT
v_call: TRBV7-2
d_call: TRBD2
clone_size: many
j_call: TRBJ2-3

cdr3_aa: CASSPLQGLAYEQYF
cdr3_nt: TGTGCCAGCTCACCACTTCAGGGATTGGCCTACGAGCAGTACTTC
v_call: TRBV18
d_call: .
clone_size: few
j_call: TRBJ2-7

cdr3_aa: CASRELGQDTGEQYF
cdr3_nt: TGTGCCAGCAGGGAACTTGGACAGGATACGGGCGAGCAGTACTTC
v_call: TRBV7-9
d_call: TRBD1
clone_size: few
j_call: TRBJ2-7

cdr3_aa: CASSPTSGRTSEQYF
cdr3_nt: TGTGCCAGCAGCCCCACTAGCGGGAGGACGTCCGAGCAGTACTTC
v_call: TRBV28
d_call: TRBD2
clone_size: few
j_call: TRBJ2-7

cdr3_aa: CSVEWIGVHNSPLHF
cdr3_nt: TGCAGCGTTGAATGGATAGGTGTTCATAATTCACCCCTCCACTTT
v_call: TRBV29-1
d_call: .
clone_size: many
j_call: TRBJ1-6

cdr3_aa: CASSQAFGALGTDTQYF
cdr3_nt: TGCGCCAGCAGCCAAGCGTTCGGGGCCCTCGGGACAGATACGCAGTATTTT
v_call: TRBV4-1
d_call: .
clone_size: .
j_call: TRBJ2-3

cdr3_aa: CASRITGDNTGELFF
cdr3_nt: TGTGCCAGCAGAATCACAGGGGATAACACCGGGGAGCTGTTTTTT
v_call: TRBV12-3/TRBV12-4
d_call: TRBD1
clone_size: .
j_call: TRBJ2-2

cdr3_aa: CASRIAGGFYNEQFF
cdr3_nt: TGTGCCAGCAGGATAGCGGGGGGGTTCTACAATGAGCAGTTCTTC
v_call: TRBV2
d_call: TRBD2
clone_size: .
j_call: TRBJ2-1

cdr3_aa: CASSPTGVHEQYF
cdr3_nt: TGTGCCAGCAGCCCCACGGGAGTCCACGAGCAGTACTTC
v_call: TRBV6-5
d_call: .
clone_size: many
j_call: TRBJ2-7

cdr3_aa: CASKVYVSGTEQETQYF
cdr3_nt: TGTGCCAGCAAAGTATACGTGTCCGGGACAGAGCAAGAGACCCAGTACTTC
v_call: TRBV6-5
d_call: TRBD1
clone_size: .
j_call: TRBJ2-5

cdr3_aa: CASSLGTASGGLNTGELFF
cdr3_nt: TGTGCCAGCAGCTTAGGGACCGCTAGCGGGGGGCTAAACACCGGGGAGCTGTTTTTT
v_call: TRBV7-2
d_call: TRBD2
clone_size: few
j_call: TRBJ2-2

cdr3_aa: CASSDPLEHADTQYF
cdr3_nt: TGTGCCAGCAGCGACCCCCTTGAGCACGCAGATACGCAGTATTTT
v_call: TRBV7-3
d_call: .
clone_size: many
j_call: TRBJ2-3

cdr3_aa: CASSLELAPDYEQYF
cdr3_nt: TGTGCCAGCAGCTTAGAGCTAGCGCCAGACTACGAGCAGTACTTC
v_call: TRBV7-9
d_call: .
clone_size: many
j_call: TRBJ2-7

cdr3_aa: CASSLLWGNQPQHF
cdr3_nt: TGTGCCAGTAGTCTTCTGTGGGGTAATCAGCCCCAGCATTTT
v_call: TRBV19
d_call: .
clone_size: few
j_call: TRBJ1-5

cdr3_aa: CASSTGGGQYF
cdr3_nt: TGTGCCAGCAGCACAGGGGGCGGGCAGTACTTC
v_call: TRBV12-3/TRBV12-4
d_call: TRBD1
clone_size: few
j_call: TRBJ2-7

cdr3_aa: CAWSVLRGQAPLHF
cdr3_nt: TGTGCCTGGAGTGTACTCAGGGGGCAGGCACCCCTCCACTTT
v_call: TRBV30
d_call: TRBD1
clone_size: few
j_call: TRBJ1-6

cdr3_aa: CSARRGGLALLEETQYF
cdr3_nt: TGCAGTGCTAGACGGGGGGGACTAGCGCTACTCGAAGAGACCCAGTACTTC
v_call: TRBV20-1
d_call: TRBD2
clone_size: few
j_call: TRBJ2-5

cdr3_aa: CASSSRSRGVDTQYF
cdr3_nt: TGTGCCAGCAGCTCAAGATCCCGGGGGGTGGATACGCAGTATTTT
v_call: TRBV7-6
d_call: TRBD2
clone_size: many
j_call: TRBJ2-3

cdr3_aa: CSAGTSGRTDTQYF
cdr3_nt: TGCAGTGCGGGGACTAGCGGTCGCACAGATACGCAGTATTTT
v_call: TRBV20-1
d_call: TRBD2
clone_size: .
j_call: TRBJ2-3

cdr3_aa: CASSQDSGYEQYF
cdr3_nt: TGCGCCAGCAGCCAAGATTCAGGTTACGAGCAGTACTTC
v_call: TRBV4-3
d_call: .
clone_size: many
j_call: TRBJ2-7

cdr3_aa: CASRLSGTDVEAFF
cdr3_nt: TGTGCCAGCAGGCTATCGGGGACGGACGTTGAAGCTTTCTTT
v_call: TRBV12-3/TRBV12-4
d_call: .
clone_size: many
j_call: TRBJ1-1

cdr3_aa: CASSLSLGNEQFF
cdr3_nt: TGTGCCAGCAGCCTCTCCCTGGGGAATGAGCAGTTCTTC
v_call: TRBV12-3/TRBV12-4
d_call: .
clone_size: .
j_call: TRBJ2-1

cdr3_aa: CSVGKPSYEQYF
cdr3_nt: TGCAGCGTTGGGAAGCCATCCTACGAGCAGTACTTC
v_call: TRBV29-1
d_call: .
clone_size: .
j_call: TRBJ2-7

cdr3_aa: CASSTPSGLSTDTQYF
cdr3_nt: TGTGCCAGCAGTACTCCCAGCGGGCTTAGCACAGATACGCAGTATTTT
v_call: TRBV28
d_call: .
clone_size: .
j_call: TRBJ2-3

cdr3_aa: CASGPGTGVGANVLTF
cdr3_nt: TGTGCCAGCGGTCCCGGGACAGGGGTCGGGGCCAACGTCCTGACTTTC
v_call: TRBV6-1
d_call: TRBD1
clone_size: .
j_call: TRBJ2-6

cdr3_aa: CASSLTGTSGAYEQYF
cdr3_nt: TGTGCCAGTAGTCTCACCGGGACTAGCGGGGCCTACGAGCAGTACTTC
v_call: TRBV19
d_call: TRBD2
clone_size: few
j_call: TRBJ2-7

cdr3_aa: CASSEAETGNEKLFF
cdr3_nt: TGTGCCAGCAGTGAAGCTGAGACGGGGAATGAAAAACTGTTTTTT
v_call: TRBV2
d_call: .
clone_size: many
j_call: TRBJ1-4

cdr3_aa: CASSLGGVGSPLHF
cdr3_nt: TGCGCCAGCAGCTTGGGAGGGGTCGGTTCACCCCTCCACTTT
v_call: TRBV5-1
d_call: .
clone_size: .
j_call: TRBJ1-6

cdr3_aa: CASSLDREGYTF
cdr3_nt: TGTGCCAGCAGCTTGGACAGGGAAGGCTACACCTTC
v_call: TRBV12-3/TRBV12-4
d_call: TRBD1
clone_size: .
j_call: TRBJ1-2

cdr3_aa: CASSLLAGVADTQYF
cdr3_nt: TGTGCCAGCAGTCTACTAGCGGGAGTAGCAGATACGCAGTATTTT
v_call: TRBV27
d_call: TRBD2
clone_size: many
j_call: TRBJ2-3

cdr3_aa: CASSLARLRSTDTQYF
cdr3_nt: TGTGCCAGCAGCTTAGCGCGACTCCGTTCCACAGATACGCAGTATTTT
v_call: TRBV7-8
d_call: .
clone_size: many
j_call: TRBJ2-3